Below are 9 T cell receptor beta chains sequenced from a single sample in a study of shared clonotypes between healthy human individuals. Assay: immunoSEQ multiplex PCR; the TCRdb copy retains only in-frame clones and omits some. Of roughly 1,000,000 clones in the sample, 70% to 80% were seen once. Specimen: memory CD4+ T cells from PBMCs. The subset: CD45RA-negative fraction. The receptors here all came from a young man in good health. Some clones in this sample may be carry-over from other donors' samples.

The genes are TRBV5-1 and TRBJ1-3, with D maybe TRBD1 (6 bases). The CDR3 runs to 16 residues. Germline CDR1 and CDR2: SGHRS and YFSETQ. V was clipped by 0 bases and J by 4 bases, with 14 bases between them. Here the CDR3 DNA reads TGCGCCAGCAGCTTGGCTGGGGGGGCGCGCGGAAACACCATATATTTT. It translates to CASSLAGGARGNTIYF. Supplemented by reference TRBV5-1 and TRBJ1-3, the full variable domain reads KAGVTQTPRYLIKTRGQQVTLSCSPISGHRSVSWYQQTPGQGLQFLFEYFSETQRNKGNFPGRFSGRQFSNSRSEMNVSTLELGDSALYLCASSLAGGARGNTIYFGEGSWLTVV.

This sequence joins TRBV29-1 and TRBJ1-1, with 7 bases matching TRBD1. CDR1 and CDR2 (germline): SQVTM, ANQGSEA. V was clipped by 7 bases and J by 4 bases; unmatched bases: 9. The CDR3 has 13 amino acids. Written as DNA, the CDR3 is TGCAGCGGGGTTACAGGGGAGGGCACTGAAGCTTTCTTT. Translation: CSGVTGEGTEAFF.

The rearrangement joins TRBV6-5 to TRBJ2-2; TRBD1 agrees at 7 bases. V was pared by 6 bases and J by 6 bases, with 7 bases of the junction left unmatched. Germline V gene sequence: CDR1 MNHEY, CDR2 SVGAGI. CDR3 length: 14 amino acids. The CDR3 sequence: CASRKNRGPGELFF. CDR3 in DNA: TGTGCCAGCAGAAAGAACAGGGGACCCGGGGAGCTGTTTTTT.

The rearrangement uses TRBV5-1 and TRBJ2-5; TRBD2 agrees at 9 bases. Germline CDR1 is SGHRS and CDR2 is YFSETQ. This CDR3 has 15 amino acids. V lost 4 bases and J lost 1; bases outside the gene matches: 5. The CDR3 DNA reads as TGCGCCAGCAGCACGGGGACTAGCTCCCAAGAGACCCAGTACTTC. It translates to CASSTGTSSQETQYF.

The chain joins TRBV5-4 to TRBJ2-1; tentative D call: TRBD1 (6 bases). Trimming stripped 4 bases from V and 7 bases from J, with 15 bases between. Germline CDR1 and CDR2: SGHNT and YYREEE (reference sequence). The CDR3 contains 14 residues. The CDR3 here is CASSGGQPGNEQFF. For the CDR3, the DNA is TGTGCCAGCAGCGGTGGACAGCCCGGGAATGAGCAGTTCTTC.

This chain links TRBV11-2 with TRBJ2-4; D is perhaps TRBD1 (6 bases). V was shortened by 1 base and J by 8 bases, with 9 bases between the two germline ends. Germline V gives CDR1 SGHAT, CDR2 FQNNGV. The CDR3 totals 13 residues. CDR3 sequence reads: CASSLVSGDIQYF. The CDR3 coding sequence is TGTGCCAGCAGCTTAGTCTCAGGGGACATTCAGTACTTC.

A single count supports this clone. Other DNA sequences in the sample encode the same CDR3. The CDR3 DNA reads TGTGCCAGCAGCGTGGGAAGGGATAGCACAGATACGCAGTATTTT. Residues: CASSVGRDSTDTQYF. This chain joins TRBV9 and TRBJ2-3, with no clear D. Germline V gene lookup returns CDR1 SGDLS and CDR2 YYNGEE. Trimming left V 2 bases short and J 0 bases short, with 10 bases between. The CDR3 consists of 15 residues.

The V and J genes are TRBV28 and TRBJ1-5; no definite D call. Germline CDR1 and CDR2: MDHEN and SYDVKM. V lost 2 bases and J lost 10, with 12 bases in between. This CDR3 has 13 amino acids. CDR3 sequence: CASSLTGFNPQHF. DNA for the CDR3: TGTGCCAGCAGTTTAACGGGGTTTAACCCCCAGCATTTT.

Details on this clone: A read error is possible here, since a much larger clone lies one base away. Other DNA sequences in the same sample also yield this CDR3. CDR3 coding DNA: TGTGCCAGCAGGCAGACTAGCGGAACCTACAATGAGCAGTTCTTC. The encoded protein is CASRQTSGTYNEQFF. The chain joins TRBV2 to TRBJ2-1, with 9 bases lining up with TRBD2. CDR1 is SNHLY, CDR2 FYNNEI, per germline. The CDR3 is made up of 15 amino acids. The trim removed 6 bases at V and 2 bases at J, leaving 5 bases unmatched.